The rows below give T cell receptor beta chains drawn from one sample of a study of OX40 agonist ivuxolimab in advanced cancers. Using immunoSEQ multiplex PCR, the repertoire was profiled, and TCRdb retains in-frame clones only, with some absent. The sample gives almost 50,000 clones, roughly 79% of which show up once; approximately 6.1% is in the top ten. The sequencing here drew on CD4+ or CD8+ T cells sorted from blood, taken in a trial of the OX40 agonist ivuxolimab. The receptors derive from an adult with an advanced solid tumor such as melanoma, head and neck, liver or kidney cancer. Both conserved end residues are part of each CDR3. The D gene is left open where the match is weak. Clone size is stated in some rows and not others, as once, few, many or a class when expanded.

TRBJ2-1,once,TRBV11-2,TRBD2,CASSSFTSGSPNEQFF,TGTGCCAGCAGCTCCTTTACTAGCGGGAGCCCCAATGAGCAGTTCTTC
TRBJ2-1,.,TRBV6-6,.,CASSYEGLGNEQFF,TGTGCCAGCAGTTACGAGGGACTTGGGAATGAGCAGTTCTTC
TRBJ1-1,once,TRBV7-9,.,CASSLAAFAGAFF,TGTGCCAGCAGCTTAGCGGCCTTCGCGGGAGCTTTCTTT
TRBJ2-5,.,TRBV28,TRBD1,CASSGARDRQETQYF,TGTGCCAGCAGCGGCGCCAGGGACAGACAAGAGACCCAGTACTTC
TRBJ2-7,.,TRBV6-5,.,CASSSYQGSEQYF,TGTGCCAGCAGTTCCTACCAGGGCTCCGAGCAGTACTTC
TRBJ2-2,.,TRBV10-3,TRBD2,CAISESGGDGTGELFF,TGTGCCATCAGTGAGTCGGGGGGGGATGGCACCGGGGAGCTGTTTTTT
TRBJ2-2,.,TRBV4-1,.,CASSPSQGGGELFF,TGCGCCAGCAGCCCCTCCCAGGGCGGCGGGGAGCTGTTTTTT
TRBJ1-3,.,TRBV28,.,CASSRDSGNTIYF,TGTGCCAGCAGTAGGGACTCTGGAAACACCATATATTTT
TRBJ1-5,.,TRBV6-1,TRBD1,CASSTSGTGSQPQHF,TGTGCCAGCAGTACCTCCGGGACAGGGTCGCAGCCCCAGCATTTT
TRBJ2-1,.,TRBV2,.,CASASRGGNEQFF,TGTGCCAGCGCATCACGAGGTGGCAATGAGCAGTTCTTC
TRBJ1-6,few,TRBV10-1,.,CASSEDADNSPLHF,TGCGCCAGCAGTGAAGACGCTGATAATTCACCCCTCCACTTT
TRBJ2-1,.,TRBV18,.,CASWGGEEQFF,TGTGCCAGCTGGGGCGGGGAGGAGCAGTTCTTC
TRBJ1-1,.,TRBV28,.,CASRGPTEAFF,TGTGCCAGCAGGGGGCCCACTGAAGCTTTCTTT
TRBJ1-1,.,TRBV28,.,CASRAGYTEAFF,TGTGCCAGCAGGGCGGGGTACACTGAAGCTTTCTTT
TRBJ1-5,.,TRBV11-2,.,CASSLKGYSNQPQHF,TGTGCCAGCAGCTTAAAAGGGTATAGCAATCAGCCCCAGCATTTT
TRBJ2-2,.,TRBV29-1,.,CSVGGPGTGELFF,TGCAGCGTTGGGGGACCGGGCACCGGGGAGCTGTTTTTT
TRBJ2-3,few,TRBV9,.,CASSVEDIADTQYF,TGTGCCAGCAGCGTAGAAGACATAGCAGATACGCAGTATTTT
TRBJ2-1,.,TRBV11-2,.,CASSSMNNEQFF,TGTGCCAGCAGCTCCATGAACAATGAGCAGTTCTTC
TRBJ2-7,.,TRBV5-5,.,CASSPVRTTSYEQYF,TGTGCCAGCAGCCCAGTTCGGACTACCTCCTACGAGCAGTACTTC
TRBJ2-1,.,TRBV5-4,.,CASSGERSILQGEQFF,TGTGCCAGCAGCGGAGAGCGGAGTATTCTACAGGGTGAGCAGTTCTTC
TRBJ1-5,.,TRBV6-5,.,CASGEHQPQHF,TGTGCCAGCGGGGAGCATCAGCCCCAGCATTTT
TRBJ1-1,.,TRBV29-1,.,CSVLSVRVMNTEAFF,TGCAGCGTCCTATCGGTCAGGGTAATGAACACTGAAGCTTTCTTT
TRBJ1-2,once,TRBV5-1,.,CASSLRGLRGYTF,TGCGCCAGCAGCTTGAGGGGTTTGAGGGGCTACACCTTC
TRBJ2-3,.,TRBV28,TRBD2,CASSSPLAGDDTDTQYF,TGTGCCAGCAGTTCCCCCCTAGCGGGAGACGACACAGATACGCAGTATTTT